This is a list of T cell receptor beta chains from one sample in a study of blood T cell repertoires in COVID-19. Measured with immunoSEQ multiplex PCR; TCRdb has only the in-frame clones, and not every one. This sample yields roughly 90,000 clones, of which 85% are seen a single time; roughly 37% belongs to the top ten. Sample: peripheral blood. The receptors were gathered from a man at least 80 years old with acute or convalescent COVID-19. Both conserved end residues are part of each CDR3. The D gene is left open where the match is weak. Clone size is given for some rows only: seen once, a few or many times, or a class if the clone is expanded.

cdr3_nt: TGTGCCAGCAGCCGGACTAGCGGGACCACCGGGGAGCTGTTTTTT
cdr3_aa: CASSRTSGTTGELFF
d_call: TRBD2
j_call: TRBJ2-2
clone_size: -
v_call: TRBV6-5

cdr3_nt: TGTGCCAGCCAAGTTGGTAGCACTGAAGCTTTCTTT
cdr3_aa: CASQVGSTEAFF
d_call: -
j_call: TRBJ1-1
clone_size: -
v_call: TRBV28

cdr3_nt: TGCAGCGTTGAGGGTCTAGCGGGGGGATACACAGATACGCAGTATTTT
cdr3_aa: CSVEGLAGGYTDTQYF
d_call: TRBD2
j_call: TRBJ2-3
clone_size: -
v_call: TRBV29-1

cdr3_nt: TGTGCCAGCAGCTTTGGGACAGGGGCAACTAATGAAAAACTGTTTTTT
cdr3_aa: CASSFGTGATNEKLFF
d_call: TRBD1
j_call: TRBJ1-4
clone_size: -
v_call: TRBV7-9

cdr3_nt: TGTGCCAGCAGTTTCCATGGCAGATCCCAGTACTTC
cdr3_aa: CASSFHGRSQYF
d_call: -
j_call: TRBJ2-5
clone_size: -
v_call: TRBV27

cdr3_nt: TGTGCAAGTCGCTTACGAAACAGCTCTGGGGCCAACGTCCTGACTTTC
cdr3_aa: CASRLRNSSGANVLTF
d_call: -
j_call: TRBJ2-6
clone_size: -
v_call: TRBV12-2

cdr3_nt: TGTGCCAGCAGCCAAGGGCCCCTGGGGGCGGGAGGGCCGAGGGAGCAGTACTTC
cdr3_aa: CASSQGPLGAGGPREQYF
d_call: TRBD2
j_call: TRBJ2-7
clone_size: -
v_call: TRBV3-1/TRBV3-2

cdr3_nt: TGCGCCAGCAGCCCCGTAGTAGACACTGAAGCTTTCTTT
cdr3_aa: CASSPVVDTEAFF
d_call: -
j_call: TRBJ1-1
clone_size: -
v_call: TRBV5-1

cdr3_nt: TGTGCCAGCAGTCTATCCGACCCCAGGTTGGGTTCACCCCTCCACTTT
cdr3_aa: CASSLSDPRLGSPLHF
d_call: -
j_call: TRBJ1-6
clone_size: -
v_call: TRBV28

cdr3_nt: TGTGCCAGCAGTCCTTGGGCTACATCACGAAATGAGCAGTTCTTC
cdr3_aa: CASSPWATSRNEQFF
d_call: -
j_call: TRBJ2-1
clone_size: -
v_call: TRBV6-5

cdr3_nt: TGTGCCAGCAGTTTAGCAGGGTCCTCTAACTATGGCTACACCTTC
cdr3_aa: CASSLAGSSNYGYTF
d_call: -
j_call: TRBJ1-2
clone_size: -
v_call: TRBV28

cdr3_nt: TGTGCCAGCAGGGCCCCCGGGACAGGGAGGGACATTCAGTACTTC
cdr3_aa: CASRAPGTGRDIQYF
d_call: TRBD1
j_call: TRBJ2-4
clone_size: -
v_call: TRBV7-3

cdr3_nt: TGTGCCAGCAGTTACTTAGCGTCGGAGCAGTACTTC
cdr3_aa: CASSYLASEQYF
d_call: -
j_call: TRBJ2-7
clone_size: -
v_call: TRBV28

cdr3_nt: TGTGCCAGCAGTTACCGGGACAGGGGATACGAGCAGTACTTC
cdr3_aa: CASSYRDRGYEQYF
d_call: TRBD1
j_call: TRBJ2-7
clone_size: -
v_call: TRBV6-5

cdr3_nt: TGTGCCAGCAGCCAAGGCGGAAGGCGCGAGCAGTACTTC
cdr3_aa: CASSQGGRREQYF
d_call: -
j_call: TRBJ2-7
clone_size: few
v_call: TRBV14

cdr3_nt: TGTGCCAGCAGTTACAAGGGGCTCTCTGGAAACACCATATATTTT
cdr3_aa: CASSYKGLSGNTIYF
d_call: -
j_call: TRBJ1-3
clone_size: -
v_call: TRBV6-5

cdr3_nt: TGTGCCAGCAGTCCCCAGGGGACCTACGAGCAGTACTTC
cdr3_aa: CASSPQGTYEQYF
d_call: -
j_call: TRBJ2-7
clone_size: -
v_call: TRBV27

cdr3_nt: TGTGCCAGCAGAGAGAAGACTGTCACTGAAGCTTTCTTT
cdr3_aa: CASREKTVTEAFF
d_call: -
j_call: TRBJ1-1
clone_size: -
v_call: TRBV2

cdr3_nt: TGTGCCAGCAGCTTACCGGGGTTGGTAAAGACTAATGAAAAACTGTTTTTT
cdr3_aa: CASSLPGLVKTNEKLFF
d_call: -
j_call: TRBJ1-4
clone_size: -
v_call: TRBV7-9

cdr3_nt: TGTGCCAGCATCCCGCGTGGGGTTTTTCAGGGTTTCGATGAGCAGTTCTTC
cdr3_aa: CASIPRGVFQGFDEQFF
d_call: -
j_call: TRBJ2-1
clone_size: -
v_call: TRBV5-6

cdr3_nt: TGTGCCAGCAGCCTTGGACCCACAGGGGCCCACAATGAGCAGTTCTTC
cdr3_aa: CASSLGPTGAHNEQFF
d_call: TRBD1
j_call: TRBJ2-1
clone_size: -
v_call: TRBV7-6

cdr3_nt: TGTGCCAGCAGGAAACAGGGCGCGAACACTGAAGCTTTCTTT
cdr3_aa: CASRKQGANTEAFF
d_call: -
j_call: TRBJ1-1
clone_size: -
v_call: TRBV3-1/TRBV3-2

cdr3_nt: TGTGCCAGCAGTGACCCCTCCGGGAGGGCCTACGAGCAGTACTTC
cdr3_aa: CASSDPSGRAYEQYF
d_call: TRBD2
j_call: TRBJ2-7
clone_size: -
v_call: TRBV6-1

cdr3_nt: TGTGCCAGCAGTACCGCGGGGACCCAGTACTTC
cdr3_aa: CASSTAGTQYF
d_call: -
j_call: TRBJ2-5
clone_size: -
v_call: TRBV6-5

cdr3_nt: TGTGCTAGTGAAGGGGCAGCGAACACTGAAGCTTTCTTT
cdr3_aa: CASEGAANTEAFF
d_call: -
j_call: TRBJ1-1
clone_size: -
v_call: TRBV12-5

cdr3_nt: TGTGCCACCAGTATCCGACAGGGGGTGTTGGAGACCCAGTACTTC
cdr3_aa: CATSIRQGVLETQYF
d_call: TRBD1
j_call: TRBJ2-5
clone_size: -
v_call: TRBV24-1

cdr3_nt: TGTGCCAGCACGTCGGTCTATAATTCACCCCTCCACTTT
cdr3_aa: CASTSVYNSPLHF
d_call: -
j_call: TRBJ1-6
clone_size: -
v_call: TRBV9